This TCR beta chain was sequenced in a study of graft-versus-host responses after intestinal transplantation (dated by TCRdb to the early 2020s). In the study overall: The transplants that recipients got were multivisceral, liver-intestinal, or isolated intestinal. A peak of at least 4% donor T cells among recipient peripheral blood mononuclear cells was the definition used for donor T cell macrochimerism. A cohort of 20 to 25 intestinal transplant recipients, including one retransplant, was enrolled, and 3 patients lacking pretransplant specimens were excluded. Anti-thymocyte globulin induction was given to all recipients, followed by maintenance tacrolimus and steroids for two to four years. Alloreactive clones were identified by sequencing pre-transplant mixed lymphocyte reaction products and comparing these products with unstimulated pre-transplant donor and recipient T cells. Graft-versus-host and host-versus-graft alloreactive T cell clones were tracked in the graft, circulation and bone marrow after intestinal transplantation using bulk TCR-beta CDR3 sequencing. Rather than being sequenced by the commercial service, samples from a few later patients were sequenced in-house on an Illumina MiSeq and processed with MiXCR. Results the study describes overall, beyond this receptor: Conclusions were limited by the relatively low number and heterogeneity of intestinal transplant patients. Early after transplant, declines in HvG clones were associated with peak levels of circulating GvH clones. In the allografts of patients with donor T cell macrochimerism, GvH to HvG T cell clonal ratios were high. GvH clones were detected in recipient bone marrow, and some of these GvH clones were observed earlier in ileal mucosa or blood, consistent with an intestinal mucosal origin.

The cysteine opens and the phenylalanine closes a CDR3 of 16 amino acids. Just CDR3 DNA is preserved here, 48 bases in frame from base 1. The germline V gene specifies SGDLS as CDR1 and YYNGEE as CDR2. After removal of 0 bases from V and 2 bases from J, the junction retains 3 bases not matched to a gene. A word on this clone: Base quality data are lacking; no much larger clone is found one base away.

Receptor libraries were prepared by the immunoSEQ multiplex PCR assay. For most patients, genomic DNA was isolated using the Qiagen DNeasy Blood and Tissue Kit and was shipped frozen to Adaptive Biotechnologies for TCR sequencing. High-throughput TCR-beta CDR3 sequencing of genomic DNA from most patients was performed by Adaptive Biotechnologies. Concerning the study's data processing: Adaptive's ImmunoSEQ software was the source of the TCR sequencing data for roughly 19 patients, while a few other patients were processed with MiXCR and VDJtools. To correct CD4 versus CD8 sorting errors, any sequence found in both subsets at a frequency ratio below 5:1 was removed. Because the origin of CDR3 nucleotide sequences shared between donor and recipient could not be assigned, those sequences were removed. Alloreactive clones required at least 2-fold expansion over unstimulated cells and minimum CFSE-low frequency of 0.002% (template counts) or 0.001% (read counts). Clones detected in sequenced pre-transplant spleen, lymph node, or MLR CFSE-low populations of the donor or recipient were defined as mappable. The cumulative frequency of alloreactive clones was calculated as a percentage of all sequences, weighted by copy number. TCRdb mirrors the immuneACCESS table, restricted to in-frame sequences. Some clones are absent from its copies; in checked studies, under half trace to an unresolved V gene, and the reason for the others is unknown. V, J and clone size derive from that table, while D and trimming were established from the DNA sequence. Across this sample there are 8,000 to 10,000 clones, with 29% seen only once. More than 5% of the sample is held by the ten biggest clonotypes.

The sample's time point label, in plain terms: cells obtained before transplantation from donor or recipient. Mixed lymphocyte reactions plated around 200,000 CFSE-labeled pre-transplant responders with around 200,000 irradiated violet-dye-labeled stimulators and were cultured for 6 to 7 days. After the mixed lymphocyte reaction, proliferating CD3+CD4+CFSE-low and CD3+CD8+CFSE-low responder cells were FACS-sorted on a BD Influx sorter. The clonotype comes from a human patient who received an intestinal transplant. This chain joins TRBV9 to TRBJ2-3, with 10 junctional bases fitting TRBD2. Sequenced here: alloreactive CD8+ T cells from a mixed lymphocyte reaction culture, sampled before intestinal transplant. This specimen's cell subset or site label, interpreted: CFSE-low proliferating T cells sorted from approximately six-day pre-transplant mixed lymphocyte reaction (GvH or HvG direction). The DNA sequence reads TGTGCCAGCAGCGTAGGGCTAGCGGGGGACACAGATACGCAGTATTTT. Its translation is CASSVGLAGDTDTQYF. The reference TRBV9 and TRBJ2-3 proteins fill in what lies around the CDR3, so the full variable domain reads DSGVTQTPKHLITATGQRVTLRCSPRSGDLSVYWYQQSLDQGLQFLIQYYNGEERAKGNILERFSAQQFPDLHSELNLSSLELGDSALYFCASSVGLAGDTDTQYFGPGTRLTVL.